Listed below are T cell receptor beta chains from one sample, sequenced in a study of T cell responses to AZD1222 COVID-19 vaccine. This table comes from immunoSEQ multiplex PCR, and its TCRdb copy is limited to in-frame clones, with some not included. The table includes roughly 100,000 clones, 70% to 90% detected once. The source was peripheral blood, collected on day 0 of AZD1222 vaccination. These receptors were taken from an adult in good health. Each CDR3 is given with its conserved first and last residue. Fields, in order: CDR3 length, J gene, V gene, D gene, clone size, CDR3 protein, CDR3 DNA. A D gene is named only where the DNA matches it firmly. Size tells how often a clone was seen (once, few, many) or the class of an expanded clone, and some rows leave it out.

>10|TRBJ2-7|TRBV2|NA|NA
CASSVASQYF
TGTGCCAGCAGTGTGGCCTCGCAGTACTTC
>14|TRBJ2-7|TRBV7-2|TRBD2|NA
CASSPRGAPYEQYF
TGTGCCAGCAGCCCGCGGGGGGCCCCCTACGAGCAGTACTTC
>13|TRBJ2-1|TRBV18|TRBD1|NA
CASSPPQGDEQFF
TGTGCCAGCTCACCCCCACAGGGGGATGAGCAGTTCTTC
>15|TRBJ2-3|TRBV10-3|NA|NA
CAISEGTPSTDTQYF
TGTGCCATCAGTGAAGGGACGCCCAGCACAGATACGCAGTATTTT
>19|TRBJ2-5|TRBV6-2/TRBV6-3|TRBD2|few
CASSYSIHRVAGGRETQYF
TGTGCCAGCAGTTACTCGATCCATAGGGTAGCGGGAGGTCGGGAGACCCAGTACTTC
>12|TRBJ1-2|TRBV28|NA|NA
CASSLRGGGYTF
TGTGCCAGCAGTTTAAGGGGAGGCGGCTACACCTTC
>13|TRBJ2-7|TRBV6-2/TRBV6-3|NA|NA
CASSPGTALEQYF
TGTGCCAGCAGCCCCGGGACCGCCTTGGAGCAGTACTTC
>15|TRBJ2-4|TRBV11-3|NA|NA
CASSLGWDSKNIQYF
TGTGCCAGCAGCTTGGGTTGGGACTCCAAAAACATTCAGTACTTC
>15|TRBJ2-1|TRBV5-1|TRBD2|NA
CASMPGLAGGDEQFF
TGCGCCAGCATGCCGGGACTAGCGGGGGGAGACGAGCAGTTCTTC
>16|TRBJ1-4|TRBV6-5|NA|NA
CASSYPGVGRSEKLFF
TGTGCCAGCAGTTACCCGGGGGTGGGGCGGTCGGAAAAACTGTTTTTT
>14|TRBJ1-5|TRBV2|NA|NA
CASSDKNSNQPQHF
TGTGCCAGCAGTGATAAAAATAGCAATCAGCCCCAGCATTTT
>12|TRBJ1-1|TRBV18|NA|once
CASSTVDTEAFF
TGTGCCAGCTCAACGGTCGACACTGAAGCTTTCTTT
>13|TRBJ2-6|TRBV5-5|NA|NA
CASRVAGANVLTF
TGTGCCAGCAGGGTGGCTGGGGCCAACGTCCTGACTTTC
>13|TRBJ1-1|TRBV7-8|NA|few
CASVGGSLTEAFF
TGTGCCAGCGTAGGGGGGTCCCTCACTGAAGCTTTCTTT
>16|TRBJ1-5|TRBV19|TRBD1|NA
CASTQGGQGGGQPQHF
TGTGCCTCCACCCAGGGGGGGCAGGGAGGGGGTCAGCCCCAGCATTTT
>14|TRBJ1-2|TRBV2|NA|NA
CASRWSLNTYGYTF
TGTGCCAGCAGGTGGAGTCTTAATACCTATGGCTACACCTTC
>14|TRBJ1-1|TRBV7-3|TRBD1|NA
CASNMGQGNTEAFF
TGTGCCAGCAACATGGGACAGGGTAACACTGAAGCTTTCTTT
>14|TRBJ1-4|TRBV5-4|NA|NA
CASSLASSGEKLFF
TGTGCCAGCAGCTTGGCCAGCTCCGGTGAAAAACTGTTTTTT
>12|TRBJ2-1|TRBV2|NA|NA
CASSEWWGEQFF
TGTGCCAGCAGTGAATGGTGGGGAGAGCAGTTCTTC
>15|TRBJ1-6|TRBV7-8|NA|NA
CASSPPARLGMALHF
TGTGCCAGCAGCCCTCCGGCCCGCTTAGGAATGGCCCTCCACTTT
>14|TRBJ1-4|TRBV11-2|NA|NA
CASSLRGGGEKLFF
TGTGCCAGCAGCTTAAGAGGGGGGGGCGAAAAACTGTTTTTT
>14|TRBJ1-4|TRBV6-5|TRBD1|NA
CASSRDRVGEKLFF
TGTGCCAGCAGCCGGGACAGGGTGGGCGAAAAACTGTTTTTT
>18|TRBJ1-2|TRBV5-1|NA|NA
CASSLAPSGGGPLGGYTF
TGCGCCAGCAGCTTGGCCCCCTCGGGCGGGGGACCCTTGGGAGGCTACACCTTC
>14|TRBJ2-7|TRBV5-1|TRBD1|NA
CASSPGQRTYEQYF
TGCGCCAGCAGCCCGGGACAGCGAACCTACGAGCAGTACTTC
>15|TRBJ2-1|TRBV19|TRBD2|once
CASSPLGGRAEEQFF
TGTGCCAGTAGCCCTCTGGGCGGGAGGGCGGAAGAGCAGTTCTTC
>18|TRBJ1-6|TRBV5-1|NA|few
CASSPYGPGSSYNSPLHF
TGCGCCAGCAGCCCATACGGGCCGGGGAGCTCCTATAATTCACCCCTCCACTTT
>14|TRBJ2-4|TRBV7-9|TRBD1|NA
CASSPGQGRDIQYF
TGTGCCAGCAGCCCGGGACAGGGCAGGGACATTCAGTACTTC
>16|TRBJ1-5|TRBV9|TRBD1|NA
CASSPGGGSSNQPQHF
TGTGCCAGCAGCCCAGGGGGAGGGTCGAGCAATCAGCCCCAGCATTTT
>15|TRBJ2-5|TRBV5-1|TRBD1|NA
CASSLGDRGQETQYF
TGCGCCAGCAGCTTGGGGGACAGGGGGCAAGAGACCCAGTACTTC
>14|TRBJ2-1|TRBV7-3|NA|NA
CASSLTTSSTEQFF
TGTGCCAGCAGCTTAACGACCTCGAGCACTGAGCAGTTCTTC
>15|TRBJ2-2|TRBV9|NA|NA
CASSVDGRGTGELFF
TGTGCCAGCAGCGTAGACGGGAGAGGCACCGGGGAGCTGTTTTTT
>13|TRBJ2-1|TRBV2|TRBD1|NA
CASSYYRGNEQFF
TGTGCCAGCAGTTATTACAGGGGAAATGAGCAGTTCTTC
>16|TRBJ2-1|TRBV9|NA|few
CASSVEGLLTYNEQFF
TGTGCCAGCAGCGTAGAAGGATTGTTGACTTACAATGAGCAGTTCTTC
>15|TRBJ2-7|TRBV10-3|NA|NA
CAISESAVLSYEQYF
TGTGCCATCAGTGAGTCTGCGGTCCTCAGTTACGAGCAGTACTTC
>14|TRBJ2-7|TRBV5-1|NA|NA
CASSLLPSASEQYF
TGCGCCAGCAGCTTGTTGCCCTCGGCGAGCGAGCAGTACTTC
>13|TRBJ1-4|TRBV7-9|NA|NA
CASSFTGTEKLFF
TGTGCCAGCAGCTTCACAGGGACTGAAAAACTGTTTTTT
>15|TRBJ1-4|TRBV21-1|NA|NA
CASTVRGFTNEKLFF
TGTGCCAGTACCGTGAGGGGCTTTACTAATGAAAAACTGTTTTTT
>15|TRBJ1-5|TRBV6-5|TRBD1|NA
CASSPVGQGEQPQHF
TGTGCCAGCAGTCCGGTTGGACAGGGGGAGCAGCCCCAGCATTTT
>15|TRBJ1-5|TRBV18|TRBD1|NA
CASSLAGTVIEPQHF
TGTGCCAGCTCACTAGCCGGGACAGTGATAGAACCCCAGCATTTT
>13|TRBJ2-7|TRBV18|NA|NA
CASSLGGGGEQYF
TGTGCCAGCTCCCTAGGGGGGGGAGGCGAGCAGTACTTC
>16|TRBJ2-2|TRBV30|TRBD2|NA
CAWSVWATGGTGELFF
TGTGCCTGGAGTGTATGGGCGACGGGGGGTACCGGGGAGCTGTTTTTT
>15|TRBJ1-2|TRBV19|NA|NA
CASKPTVTLNYGYTF
TGTGCCAGTAAGCCGACAGTAACCCTTAACTATGGCTACACCTTC
>14|TRBJ1-1|TRBV6-2/TRBV6-3|NA|NA
CASSKSTANTEAFF
TGTGCCAGCAGTAAATCTACAGCTAACACTGAAGCTTTCTTT
>14|TRBJ1-4|TRBV5-4|NA|NA
CASSFRESNEKLFF
TGTGCCAGCAGCTTCAGGGAGTCTAATGAAAAACTGTTTTTT
>14|TRBJ1-2|TRBV3-1/TRBV3-2|NA|NA
CASSPSTGVGGYTF
TGTGCCAGCAGCCCATCTACGGGGGTAGGTGGCTACACCTTC
>15|TRBJ1-1|TRBV2|NA|NA
CASSAAGGWNTEAFF
TGTGCCAGCAGCGCTGCGGGGGGCTGGAACACTGAAGCTTTCTTT
>15|TRBJ1-1|TRBV6-2/TRBV6-3|NA|NA
CASSYSTSRNTEAFF
TGTGCCAGCAGTTACTCTACATCCAGGAACACTGAAGCTTTCTTT
>13|TRBJ1-2|TRBV13|NA|NA
CASSLGGQSGYTF
TGTGCCAGCAGCTTAGGGGGACAAAGTGGCTACACCTTC
>14|TRBJ2-7|TRBV15|TRBD2|NA
CATRVSGREGEQYF
TGTGCCACCAGAGTCTCGGGCAGGGAGGGCGAGCAGTACTTC
>16|TRBJ1-1|TRBV4-2|NA|NA
CASSQDLDRSNTEAFF
TGTGCCAGCAGCCAAGATCTAGACCGATCGAACACTGAAGCTTTCTTT
>14|TRBJ2-7|TRBV28|NA|once
CASSAQGMTYEQYF
TGTGCCAGCAGTGCACAGGGTATGACCTACGAGCAGTACTTC
>10|TRBJ1-1|TRBV19|NA|NA
CASRRSKAFF
TGTGCCAGTAGAAGATCTAAAGCTTTCTTT